A single sample is the source of the 9 T cell receptor beta chains below, sequenced in a study of read filtering for tumor transcriptome and immune sequencing. From 350 to 500 ng of RNA, a library with molecular barcoded alpha/delta and beta/gamma adaptors was made. TCRdb passed the reads through MiXCR, listing each CDR3 protein once. The sample carries tens of thousands of distinct CDR3 sequences, over 9.5% recorded once. The sample taken for sequencing was a population of CD138-negative cells sorted from bone marrow. The receptor source for this set is a donor at least 40 years old with multiple myeloma.

Many counts were recorded for this clonotype. The V call is TRBV6-1, the J call TRBJ2-7; 11 positions match TRBD2. The CDR3 loop spans 17 amino acids. Germline-derived CDR1 and CDR2 are MNHNS and SASEGT. With V trimmed by 3 bases and J by 7 bases, 14 bases remained unmatched. This chain's CDR3 is CASSEIQTSGVPLEQYF. The CDR3 region has the DNA TGTGCCAGCAGTGAGATTCAGACTAGCGGGGTACCTTTGGAGCAGTACTTC.

Many counts were recorded for this clonotype. The chain carries TRBV7-2 and TRBJ1-5; D gene unclear. Germline assignment: CDR1 SGHTA and CDR2 FQGNSA. The CDR3 has 13 residues. V was cut by 1 base and J by 7 bases, with 8 bases left in between. As DNA, the CDR3 is TGTGCCAGCAGCTTAGTCGTCCAACAGCCCCAGCATTTT. This translates into CASSLVVQQPQHF.

The table lists this clonotype with many counts. CDR3 protein: CASRSGTGAYNEQFF. The CDR3 DNA sequence: TGTGCCAGCAGGTCCGGGACAGGGGCCTACAATGAGCAGTTCTTC. This chain joins TRBV6-5 and TRBJ2-1, with 10 bases fitting TRBD1. The germline CDR1 and CDR2 sequences are MNHEY and SVGAGI. The CDR3 contains 15 residues. With V trimmed by 6 bases and J by 2 bases, 4 bases remained unmatched.

Concerning this clonotype: This CDR3 is missing its conserved last phenylalanine or tryptophan, likely due to a read error. The chain carries TRBV6-2 or TRBV6-3 and TRBJ2-2; D is perhaps TRBD2 (7 bases). Germline assignment: CDR1 MNHEY and CDR2 SVGEGT. The CDR3 extends over 17 amino acids. The CDR3 coding sequence is TGTACCAGCATCCCCTATAAGGCGGGGGCGGATACCGGGGAGCTGTTTTCT. Its protein product is CTSIPYKAGADTGELFS.

This clonotype was detected ten times or more. The chain couples TRBV6-6 to TRBJ1-5; D call uncertain. Germline lookup yields CDR1 MNHNY and CDR2 SVGAGI (reference sequence). The CDR3 is 14 amino acids. V lost 3 bases to trimming and J lost 0 bases, with 6 bases between them. The CDR3 bases are TGTGCCAGCAGTTATCGGGATAGCAATCAGCCCCAGCATTTT. Translating gives CASSYRDSNQPQHF.

By its share, this clonotype is medium-sized. The chain employs TRBV12-3 or TRBV12-4 and TRBJ2-1, with D possibly being TRBD1 (5 bases). The length of the CDR3 is 12 residues. V was cut by 3 bases and J by 9 bases, with 9 bases left in between. The CDR3 sequence is CASSLGLGEQFF. In nucleotides, the CDR3 is TGTGCCAGCAGTTTGGGGCTGGGTGAGCAGTTCTTC.

This clonotype was seen repeatedly, ten times or more. V gene TRBV3-1 combines with J gene TRBJ2-3; D not resolved. Germline V gives CDR1 LGHDT, CDR2 YNNKEL (reference sequence). V was clipped by 6 bases and J by 4 bases, with 8 bases between them. The CDR3 contains 12 residues. The CDR3 region is CASRGKPDTQYF. The CDR3 DNA reads as TGTGCCAGCAGGGGGAAACCAGATACGCAGTATTTT.

This clonotype was recorded at least ten times. The chain has TRBV29-1 and TRBJ2-3; D gene ambiguous. V dropped 7 bases and J dropped 3 bases, with 5 bases sitting between them. In germline, CDR1 is SQVTM, CDR2 ANQGSEA. The CDR3 has 10 residues. DNA for the CDR3: TGCAGCGGCGAGACAGATACGCAGTATTTT. It is translated as CSGETDTQYF.

Ten or more counts support this clonotype. The chain recombines TRBV29-1 with TRBJ1-4, with a possible D match to TRBD1 (5 bases). Germline V gene data show CDR1 as SQVTM and CDR2 as ANQGSEA. The CDR3 is made up of 12 amino acids. Deletions cut 5 bases from V and 10 bases from J, with 14 bases between. CDR3 amino acids: CSVRDPRGKLFF. The DNA for the CDR3 is TGCAGCGTTCGGGACCCCCGTGGAAAACTGTTTTTT.